A selection of T cell receptor beta chains follows, all from one sample in a study of shared clonotypes between healthy human individuals. Profiling relied on immunoSEQ multiplex PCR, and the TCRdb table lists in-frame clones only, not all of them. Here the sample spans hundreds of thousands of clones, more than 85% being singletons. Material for sequencing was naive CD8+ T cells sorted from blood. The source of these receptors is a man aged 25 to 40 in good health. Both conserved end residues are part of each CDR3.

J	V	CDR3
TRBJ2-1	TRBV29-1	CSVDVANYNEQFF
TRBJ2-7	TRBV5-1	CASSLEVSVGAGPYEQYF
TRBJ1-2	TRBV11-2	CASSLGAGYGYTF
TRBJ1-1	TRBV18	CASSPFGDMNTEAFF
TRBJ1-5	TRBV27	CASRQGLSNQPQHF
TRBJ2-1	TRBV7-9	CASSSLKDRRNYNEQFF
TRBJ2-5	TRBV13	CASSVRTEKETQYF
TRBJ2-7	TRBV7-9	CASSPPVGQGLDEQYF
TRBJ1-2	TRBV28	CASSLSGTGENYGYTF
TRBJ1-2	TRBV10-3	CAISTGQVGDYTF
TRBJ2-1	TRBV9	CASSKGNQRDRGTYNEQFF
TRBJ2-1	TRBV6-1	CASSASLAGAYNEQFF
TRBJ1-1	TRBV5-1	CASSTGTQWDTEAFF
TRBJ2-5	TRBV7-9	CASSRQGEPQETQYF
TRBJ2-2	TRBV7-6	CASSLGGSGELFF
TRBJ2-7	TRBV4-1	CASSPLLAGDTHEQYF
TRBJ2-4	TRBV7-9	CASSLGADIQYF
TRBJ2-5	TRBV18	CASSPPDREFGETQYF
TRBJ2-1	TRBV15	CATSSTGRGNNEQFF
TRBJ2-1	TRBV18	CASSPPTGESYNEQFF